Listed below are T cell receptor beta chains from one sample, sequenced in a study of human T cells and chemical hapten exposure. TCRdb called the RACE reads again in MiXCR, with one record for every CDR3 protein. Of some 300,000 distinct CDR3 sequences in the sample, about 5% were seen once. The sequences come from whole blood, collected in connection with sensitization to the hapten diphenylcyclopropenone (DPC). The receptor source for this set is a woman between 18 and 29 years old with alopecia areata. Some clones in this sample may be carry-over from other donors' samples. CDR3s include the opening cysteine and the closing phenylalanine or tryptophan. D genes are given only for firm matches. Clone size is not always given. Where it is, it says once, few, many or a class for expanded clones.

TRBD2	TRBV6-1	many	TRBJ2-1	TGTGCCAGCAGTGAACTAGCGGGGGGGTACAATGAGCAGTTCTTC	CASSELAGGYNEQFF
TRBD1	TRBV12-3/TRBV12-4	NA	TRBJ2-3	TGTGCCAGCACTAAACCGGACAGGGACACAGATACGCAGTATTTT	CASTKPDRDTDTQYF
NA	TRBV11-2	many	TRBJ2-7	TGTGCCAGCAGTTTAGGAGCCGGTTACGAGCAGTACTTC	CASSLGAGYEQYF
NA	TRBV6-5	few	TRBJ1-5	TGTGCCAGCAGTTACGTAACTAGCAATCAGCCCCAGCATTTT	CASSYVTSNQPQHF
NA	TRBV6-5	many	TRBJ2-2	TGTGCCAGCAGAATAGGGACGCTGAACACCGGGGAGCTGTTTTTT	CASRIGTLNTGELFF
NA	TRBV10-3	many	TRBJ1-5	TGTGCCATCAGTGACGGCCCCTTGGCCTCGAATAGCAATCAGCCCCAGCATTTT	CAISDGPLASNSNQPQHF
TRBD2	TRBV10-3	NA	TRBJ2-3	TGTGCCATCAGTGAGGTGACCCTAGCGGGCATCAGCACAGATACGCAGTATTTT	CAISEVTLAGISTDTQYF
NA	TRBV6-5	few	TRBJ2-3	TGTGCCACCCTTGATAAGGGGCCAGATACGCAGTATTTT	CATLDKGPDTQYF
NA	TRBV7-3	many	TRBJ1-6	TGTGCCAGCAGTCCCCTCGGGGGGGATATTAATTCACCCCTCCACTTT	CASSPLGGDINSPLHF
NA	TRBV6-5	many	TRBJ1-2	TGTGCCAGCAGTTACGTAGGGGGAGCTAACTATGGCTACACCTTC	CASSYVGGANYGYTF
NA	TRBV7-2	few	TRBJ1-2	TGTGCCAGCAGCCCCCGACAGTCTATGGGGGATGGCTACACCTTC	CASSPRQSMGDGYTF